This T cell receptor (beta chain) was retrieved from a study of CD8 T cells in ankylosing spondylitis. Study-wide points: For ankylosing spondylitis blood, a TCR beta motif of under 10 highly homologous variants appeared characteristic. With a CD8+ phenotype, disease-linked clones were relatively rare in peripheral blood. From matched ankylosing spondylitis synovial fluid, disease-linked clones were reportedly recovered at significantly enriched levels. In reactive arthritis synovial fluid and blood, some motif variants had been reported before.

This clonotype was found once. The antigen is unknown. TCRdb recomputed calls from the 5' RACE reads with MiXCR, one row per CDR3 protein. The table records roughly 25,000 distinct CDR3 sequences, around a sixth of them present only once. The V gene lost 4 bases and the J gene lost 4 bases, with 13 bases spanning the gap. Germline V gives CDR1 SGHDN, CDR2 FVKESK. The CDR3 sequence is 14 residues long. This chain uses TRBV14 with TRBJ1-2, with D unresolved. This TCR was recovered from a male donor with ankylosing spondylitis or in good health (not recorded which). Sequenced sample: blood. Written as DNA, the CDR3 is TGTGCCAGCAGCCCTTGGACCAAGAGCTATGGCTACACCTTC. Protein sequence: CASSPWTKSYGYTF.